This TCR beta chain appears in the sequencing data of a study of CD8+CD57+ T cells in acquired aplastic anemia (dated by TCRdb to between 2017 and 2018). For context, the study as a whole: On average, sorted CD4+ and CD8+ cells yielded roughly 3.4 ug of extracted DNA, with a range of roughly 0.19 to 27.4 ug. CD8+CD57+ expansion was defined as frequency above the mean frequency observed in healthy subjects.

Including the terminal cysteine and phenylalanine, the CDR3 comprises 17 residues. The read is trimmed to its CDR3 DNA, 51 bases read in frame from base 1. Trimming leaves V shorter by 4 bases and J shorter by 4 bases, with the junction holding 8 bases beyond the gene matches. Via the germline V gene, CDR1 is MNHNS and CDR2 SASEGT. Expansion of CD8+CD57+ cells had been shown by flow cytometry in the patients chosen for sequencing. Every patient had a diagnosis of severe acquired aplastic anemia based on International Study of Aplastic Anemia and Agranulocytosis and Camitta criteria. At the time blood was sampled, none of the patients had received any therapy. The study deep-sequenced TCR repertoires of sorted CD4+ and CD8+ blood T cells from severe aplastic anemia patients and healthy subjects. In the USA, patient enrollment took place under clinicaltrials.gov protocols 00001620, 01623167, 00001397, 00071045, 00081523 and 00961064. Ficoll-Paque density gradient centrifugation was used to isolate peripheral blood mononuclear cells. Before DNA extraction, CD4+ and CD8+ T cells were sorted by FACS or by magnetic beads.

Study-wide conclusions, independent of this receptor: Around 30 CD8+ CDR3 sequences were shared between patients and controls but appeared highly expressed in patients and within their immunodominant clones. CD8+ Simpson's diversity did not differ significantly between patients and healthy controls (P=0.060).

Genomic DNA served as template for TCR beta VDJ combination and CDR3 sequence profiling. An Illumina HiSeq 2000 was used for TCR repertoire sequencing. From the authors' description of their analysis: Repertoire assessment relied on Simpson's diversity index, CDR3 size and DJ length profiles, and TRBV/TRBJ rearrangement plots. The most abundant DNA sequence in the deep sequencing data was taken as the immunodominant clone. CDR3 amino acid sequences were screened for sharing across subjects and compared with published repertoires and the VDJdb database. TCRdb trimmed the raw reads at Q25, called clones with MiXCR and kept productive beta chains. A single entry per CDR3 protein holds the most common genes and DNA from its merged rows. In this record, the V and J calls reflect TCRdb's handling and not the investigators' own analysis. The sample table shows about 180,000 distinct CDR3 sequences, and around 50% are seen once. Over 10% of the sample comes from the top ten.

Concerning this clonotype: There is no known antigen for this receptor. Qualities for individual bases were not recorded, and no much larger clone is one base off.

The rearranged chain carries TRBV6-1 and TRBJ1-6; TRBD1 lines up with 9 middle nucleotides. This clonotype originated in a human donor with aplastic anemia. The sample comprised sorted CD4+, CD8+, or CD8+CD57+ T cells (not recorded which) from PBMCs. The CDR3 protein is CASSVPSGTGYNSPLHF. The nucleotides are TGTGCCAGCAGTGTCCCCTCCGGGACAGGGTATAATTCACCCCTCCACTTT.